This T cell receptor (beta chain) was recorded in a study of T cell changes during pregnancy in multiple sclerosis. CDR3 length: 13 residues. The V gene lost 0 bases and the J gene lost 0 bases, with 3 bases spanning the gap. Germline CDR1 reads MGHRA; CDR2 reads YSYEKL. Repertoires were generated with immunoSEQ multiplex PCR, while TCRdb's copy carries only in-frame clones and drops some. Among approximately 94,000 clones listed, 92% were seen once. Worth noting for this clone: Other nucleotide sequences in the sample specify the same CDR3.

The sequencing used peripheral blood, collected after pregnancy. This TCR came from a female donor with multiple sclerosis, enrolled in a pregnancy study. The rearrangement uses TRBV4-1 and TRBJ2-7; D call uncertain. The CDR3 here is CASSQDSSYEQYF. The DNA of the CDR3 is TGCGCCAGCAGCCAAGACAGCTCCTACGAGCAGTACTTC.